The 11 T cell receptor beta chains in this list originate from one sample, sequenced in a study of blood T cell repertoires in COVID-19 (dated by TCRdb to 2019 to 2021). Libraries were made using the immunoSEQ multiplex PCR assay. The table was pulled from immuneACCESS by TCRdb, which kept in-frame rearrangements only. Such tables lose some clones; where checked, under half of the loss comes from unresolved V genes, and the rest has no known cause. The sample table shows 200,000 to 250,000 clones, and 81% are seen once. The ten largest account for roughly 7.4% of the sample. Sample: peripheral blood. Every receptor here comes from an elderly woman with COVID-19, enrolled during active disease.

In regard to this clone: This CDR3 is also generated by other DNA sequences in the sample. The chain is built from TRBV5-1 and TRBJ1-1, with D perhaps TRBD1 (5 bases). Deletions cut 1 base from V and 1 base from J, with 8 bases between. CDR1 and CDR2 (germline): SGHRS, YFSETQ. This CDR3 region has 14 residues. Here the CDR3 reads CASSLSGGNTEAFF. Written as DNA, the CDR3 is TGCGCCAGCAGCTTGAGCGGGGGGAACACTGAAGCTTTCTTT.

The chain couples TRBV5-5 to TRBJ2-3; the match to TRBD2 covers 13 bases. V was clipped by 4 bases and J by 4 bases; unmatched bases: 6. The germline CDR1 and CDR2 sequences are SGHKS and YYEKEE (reference sequence). The CDR3 is made up of 16 amino acids. In DNA, the CDR3 is TGTGCCAGCAGCACAGGACTAGCGGGAGAATCAGATACGCAGTATTTT. As protein: CASSTGLAGESDTQYF.

The chain is built from TRBV29-1 and TRBJ2-1; D might be TRBD1 (6 bases). This CDR3 region has 14 residues. Germline CDR1 SQVTM, CDR2 ANQGSEA. V was clipped by 3 bases and J by 9 bases, with 18 bases between them. The CDR3 nucleotides are TGCAGCGTTGATGGACAGAACCAAGTCCCTGAGCAGTTCTTC. This sequence encodes CSVDGQNQVPEQFF.

The rearrangement links TRBV7-6 to TRBJ2-3; 13 positions agree with TRBD2. Per the germline V gene, CDR1 is SGHVS and CDR2 is FNYEAQ. After removal of 3 bases from V and 0 bases from J, the junction contained 6 bases not matched to a gene. The CDR3 spans 18 residues. CDR3 in amino acids: CASSLTTSGGSSTDTQYF. The CDR3 region has the DNA TGTGCCAGCAGCTTGACGACTAGCGGGGGGTCTAGCACAGATACGCAGTATTTT. The full variable domain, its missing parts supplied by reference TRBV7-6 and TRBJ2-3, is GAGVSQSPRYKVTKRGQDVALRCDPISGHVSLYWYRQALGQGPEFLTYFNYEAQQDKSGLPNDRFSAERPEGSISTLTIQRTEQRDSAMYRCASSLTTSGGSSTDTQYFGPGTRLTVL.

The DNA of the CDR3 is TGTGCCAGCAGTCCCGGGACTACCTACGAGCAGTACTTC. It yields the protein CASSPGTTYEQYF. The rearrangement joins TRBV28 to TRBJ2-7; 7 nucleotides align to TRBD2. Germline CDR1 reads MDHEN; CDR2 reads SYDVKM. The CDR3 extends over 13 amino acids. With 5 bases clipped from V and 2 bases from J, the junction kept 3 bases outside the gene matches.

The CDR3 loop reads CSVDSQGGGYGYTF. In DNA, the CDR3 is TGCAGCGTTGACTCACAGGGGGGCGGCTATGGCTACACCTTC. The rearrangement links TRBV29-1 to TRBJ1-2; 8 bases are a match to TRBD1. CDR1 is SQVTM and CDR2 is ANQGSEA in the germline V gene. J gave up 4 bases and V 3 bases, and 7 bases lay outside the gene matches. The CDR3 has 14 residues.

The chain carries TRBV28 and TRBJ2-7; a possible D gene is TRBD2 (6 bases). This CDR3 spans 13 amino acids. Germline CDR1 and CDR2: MDHEN and SYDVKM. Trimming left V 11 bases short and J 2 bases short, with 16 bases between. The CDR3 nucleotides read TGTGCCGCGGGCCCCGGCGGGGCCTACGAGCAGTACTTC. Translation gives CAAGPGGAYEQYF.

CDR3 DNA sequence: TGTGCCAGCAGCCAGGTTGGGGGGGGGTCCCGCTACGAGCAGTACTTC. Residues: CASSQVGGGSRYEQYF. The chain has TRBV3-1 (or the pseudogene TRBV3-2) and TRBJ2-7; 7 bases are shared with TRBD2. J lost 3 bases, V lost 3 bases, and 11 bases had no gene match. The germline gives CDR1 LGHDT, CDR2 YNNKEL (reference sequence). The length of the CDR3 is 16 residues.

This sequence joins TRBV13 and TRBJ2-2; 9 bases agree with TRBD1. Trimming at V came to 6 bases and at J to 2 bases, leaving 7 bases not matched to a gene. Per germline, CDR1 PRHDT and CDR2 FYEKMQ (reference sequence). There are 16 residues in the CDR3. In nucleotides, the CDR3 is TGTGCCAGCAGATCTAGGACAGGGGCAAACACCGGGGAGCTGTTTTTT. The encoded protein is CASRSRTGANTGELFF.

The chain employs TRBV7-9 and TRBJ2-3; TRBD2 is a possible D gene (5 bases). Germline CDR1 and CDR2: SEHNR and FQNEAQ (reference sequence). The CDR3 is 15 amino acids. Trimming shortened V by 3 bases and J by 6 bases, and 16 bases separated the two germline ends. The DNA for the CDR3 is TGTGCCAGCAGCTTCAGAGGGCCCGGGTTGGATACGCAGTATTTT. It specifies CASSFRGPGLDTQYF.

The chain carries TRBV5-1 and TRBJ1-2, with D possibly being TRBD1 (5 bases). The CDR3 has 16 residues. The germline gives CDR1 SGHRS, CDR2 YFSETQ. V was trimmed by 2 bases and J by 0 bases, leaving 14 bases between them. The CDR3 DNA reads TGCGCCAGCAGCTTTGGGGCGGGGGAAACTAACTATGGCTACACCTTC. Translated: CASSFGAGETNYGYTF.